This record concerns one T cell receptor (beta chain) sequence. This sample was taken from a study of blood T cell repertoires in COVID-19. For the study at large: From T cells, B-cell-depleted T cells, or PBMCs came the material, which was cDNA or gDNA.

CDR1 and CDR2 (germline): SGHAT, FQNNGV. CDR3 length: 14 residues. The trim removed 6 bases at V and 5 bases at J, leaving 6 bases unmatched. In the original processing: Amplification of reference gene primers was used by the study to estimate nucleated cell counts. TCRdb's table, derived via immunoSEQ multiplex PCR, lists solely in-frame clones and lacks some. The V and J calls and clone size are taken from that table; D and trimming were inferred from the DNA. The sample includes roughly 67,000 clones, approximately 88% of them seen just once. The sequenced sample was peripheral blood. The source is a man over 45 with active COVID-19. The chain is built from TRBV11-2 and TRBJ1-2; 10 positions match TRBD1. The DNA for the CDR3 is TGTGCCAGCAGTCCCTGGGGACAGGGGTATGGCTACACCTTC. Translated, it gives CASSPWGQGYGYTF.